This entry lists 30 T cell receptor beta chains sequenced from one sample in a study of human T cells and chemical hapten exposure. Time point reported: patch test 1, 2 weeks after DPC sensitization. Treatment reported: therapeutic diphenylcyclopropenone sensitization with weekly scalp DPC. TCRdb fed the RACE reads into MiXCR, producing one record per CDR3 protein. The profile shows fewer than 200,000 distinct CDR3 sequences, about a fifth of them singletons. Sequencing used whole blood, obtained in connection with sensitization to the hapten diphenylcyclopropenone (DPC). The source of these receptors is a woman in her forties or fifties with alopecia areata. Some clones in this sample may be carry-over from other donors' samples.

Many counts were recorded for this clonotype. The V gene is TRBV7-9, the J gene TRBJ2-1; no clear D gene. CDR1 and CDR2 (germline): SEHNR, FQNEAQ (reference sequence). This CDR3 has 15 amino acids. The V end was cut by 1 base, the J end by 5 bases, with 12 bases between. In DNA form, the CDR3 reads TGTGCCAGCAGCTTAGTGTGGGAAATACACAATGAGCAGTTCTTC. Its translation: CASSLVWEIHNEQFF.

CDR3 loop: CASSIGGSGYTF. The CDR3 DNA reads TGTGCCAGCAGCATCGGGGGCAGTGGCTACACCTTC. This sequence joins TRBV14 and TRBJ1-2, with D maybe TRBD1 (6 bases). Germline CDR1 and CDR2: SGHDN and FVKESK. V shed 5 bases and J shed 7 bases, with 11 bases lying between them. The CDR3 loop spans 12 amino acids. The full variable domain, with the rest looked up from reference TRBV14 and TRBJ1-2, is EAGVTQFPSHSVIEKGQTVTLRCDPISGHDNLYWYRRVMGKEIKFLLHFVKESKQDESGMPNNRFLAERTGGTYSTLKVQPAELEDSGVYFCASSIGGSGYTFGSGTRLTVV.

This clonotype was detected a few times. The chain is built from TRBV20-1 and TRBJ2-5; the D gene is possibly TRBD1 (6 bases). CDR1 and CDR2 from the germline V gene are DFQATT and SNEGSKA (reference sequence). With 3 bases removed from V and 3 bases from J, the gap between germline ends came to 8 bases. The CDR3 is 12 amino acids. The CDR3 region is CSASRTEETQYF. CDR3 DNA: TGCAGTGCTAGTCGGACAGAAGAGACCCAGTACTTC.

CDR3 DNA: TGTGCCAGACAGGGGGCGGGGCACGAGCAGTACTTC. This encodes CARQGAGHEQYF. The V gene is TRBV2, the J gene TRBJ2-7; 9 bases are shared with TRBD1. The CDR3 sequence is 12 residues long. V trimming: 9 bases; J trimming: 5 bases; junction bases outside the gene matches: 5. The germline gives CDR1 SNHLY, CDR2 FYNNEI. Based on the CDR3 plus reference TRBV2 and TRBJ2-7, the full variable domain is EPEVTQTPSHQVTQMGQEVILRCVPISNHLYFYWYRQILGQKVEFLVSFYNNEISEKSEIFDDQFSVERPDGSNFTLKIRSTKLEDSAMYFCARQGAGHEQYFGPGTRLTVT.

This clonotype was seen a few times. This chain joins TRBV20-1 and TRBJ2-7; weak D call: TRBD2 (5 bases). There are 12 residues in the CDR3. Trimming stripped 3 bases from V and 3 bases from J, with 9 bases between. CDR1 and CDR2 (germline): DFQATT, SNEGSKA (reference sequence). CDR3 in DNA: TGCAGTGCTAGGCGGGTTGGCTACGAGCAGTACTTC. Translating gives CSARRVGYEQYF.

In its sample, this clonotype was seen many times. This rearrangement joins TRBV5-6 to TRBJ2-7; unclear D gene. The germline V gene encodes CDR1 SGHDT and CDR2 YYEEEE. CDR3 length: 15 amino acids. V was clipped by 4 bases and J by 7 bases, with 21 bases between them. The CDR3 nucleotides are TGTGCCAGCAGCACCCTCCGGGCCATCCAGTGGGAGCAGTACTTC. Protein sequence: CASSTLRAIQWEQYF.

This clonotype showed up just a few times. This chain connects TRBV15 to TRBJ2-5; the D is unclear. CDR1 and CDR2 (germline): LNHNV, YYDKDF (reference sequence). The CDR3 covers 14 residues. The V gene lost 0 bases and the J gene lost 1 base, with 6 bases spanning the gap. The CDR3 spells CATSRDPVQETQYF. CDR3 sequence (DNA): TGTGCCACCAGCAGAGATCCGGTCCAAGAGACCCAGTACTTC.

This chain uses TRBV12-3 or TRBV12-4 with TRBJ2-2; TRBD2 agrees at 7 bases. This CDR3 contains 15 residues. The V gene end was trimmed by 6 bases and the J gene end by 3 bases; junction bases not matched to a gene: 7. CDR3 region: CASSPREVYTGELFF. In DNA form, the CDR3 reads TGTGCCAGCAGCCCCCGGGAGGTATACACCGGGGAGCTGTTTTTT.

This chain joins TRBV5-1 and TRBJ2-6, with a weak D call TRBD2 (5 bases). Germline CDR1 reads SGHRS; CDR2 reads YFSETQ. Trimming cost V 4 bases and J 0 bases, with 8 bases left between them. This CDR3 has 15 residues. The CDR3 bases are TGCGCCAGCAGCCCGGAGGCCTCTGGGGCCAACGTCCTGACTTTC. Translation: CASSPEASGANVLTF.

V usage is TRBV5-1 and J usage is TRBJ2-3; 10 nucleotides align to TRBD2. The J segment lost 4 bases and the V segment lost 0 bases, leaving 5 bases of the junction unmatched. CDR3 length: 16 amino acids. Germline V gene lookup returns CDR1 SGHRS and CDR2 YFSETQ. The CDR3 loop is CASSLASGRWPDTQYF. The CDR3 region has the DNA TGCGCCAGCAGCTTGGCTAGCGGGAGATGGCCAGATACGCAGTATTTT.

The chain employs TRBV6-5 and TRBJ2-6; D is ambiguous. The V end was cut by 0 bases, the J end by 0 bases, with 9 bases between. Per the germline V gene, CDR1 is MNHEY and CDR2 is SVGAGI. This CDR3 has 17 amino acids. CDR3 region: CASSYSPRSSGANVLTF. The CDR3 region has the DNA TGTGCCAGCAGTTACTCCCCGAGGTCCTCTGGGGCCAACGTCCTGACTTTC.

In DNA, the CDR3 is TGTGCCAGCAGCTTCAGTCTGTTGGACGAGCAGTACTTC. This translates into CASSFSLLDEQYF. The V call is TRBV7-7, the J call TRBJ2-7; D remains ambiguous. Trimming took 3 bases from V and 5 from J, leaving 11 bases between them. From germline, CDR1 is SSHAT and CDR2 FNYEAQ (reference sequence). This CDR3 comprises 13 residues.

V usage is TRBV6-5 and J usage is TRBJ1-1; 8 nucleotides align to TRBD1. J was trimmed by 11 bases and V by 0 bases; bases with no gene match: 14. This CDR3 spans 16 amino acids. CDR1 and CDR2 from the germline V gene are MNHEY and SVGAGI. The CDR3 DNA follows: TGTGCCAGCAGTTACTCGAAGGGACAGGTATCGTCCGCCGCTTTCTTT. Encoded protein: CASSYSKGQVSSAAFF.

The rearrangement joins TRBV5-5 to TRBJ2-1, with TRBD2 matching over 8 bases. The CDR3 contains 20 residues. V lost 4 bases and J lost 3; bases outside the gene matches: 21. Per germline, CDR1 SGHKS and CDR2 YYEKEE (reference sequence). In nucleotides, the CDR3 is TGTGCCAGCAGCCCGTCTGGTAGCGGGATTCCACTAACAATCTACAATGAGCAGTTCTTC. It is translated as CASSPSGSGIPLTIYNEQFF.

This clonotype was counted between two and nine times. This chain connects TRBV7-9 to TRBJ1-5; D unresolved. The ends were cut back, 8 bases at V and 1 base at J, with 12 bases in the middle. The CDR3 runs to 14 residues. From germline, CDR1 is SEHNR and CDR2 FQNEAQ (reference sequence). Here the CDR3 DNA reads TGTGCCAGCCGAATCGACGGGAGCAATCAGCCCCAGCATTTT. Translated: CASRIDGSNQPQHF.

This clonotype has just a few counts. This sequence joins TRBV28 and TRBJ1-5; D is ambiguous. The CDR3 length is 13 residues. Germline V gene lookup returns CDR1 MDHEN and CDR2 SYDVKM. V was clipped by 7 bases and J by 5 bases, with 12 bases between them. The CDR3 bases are TGTGCCAGCATCGGGCCTCCGCATCAGCCCCAGCATTTT. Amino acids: CASIGPPHQPQHF.

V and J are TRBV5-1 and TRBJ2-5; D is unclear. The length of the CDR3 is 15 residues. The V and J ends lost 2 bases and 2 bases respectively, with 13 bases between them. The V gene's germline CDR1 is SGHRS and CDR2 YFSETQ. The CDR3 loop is CASSFSPDPQETQYF. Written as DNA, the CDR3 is TGCGCCAGCAGCTTCAGTCCGGACCCACAAGAGACCCAGTACTTC.

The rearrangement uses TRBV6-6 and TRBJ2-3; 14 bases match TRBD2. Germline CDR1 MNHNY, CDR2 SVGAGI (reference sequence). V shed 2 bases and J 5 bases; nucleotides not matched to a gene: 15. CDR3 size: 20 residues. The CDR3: CASSYAGTSGSRAGRDTQYF. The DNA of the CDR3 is TGTGCCAGCAGTTACGCGGGGACTAGCGGGAGTAGGGCGGGTAGAGATACGCAGTATTTT.

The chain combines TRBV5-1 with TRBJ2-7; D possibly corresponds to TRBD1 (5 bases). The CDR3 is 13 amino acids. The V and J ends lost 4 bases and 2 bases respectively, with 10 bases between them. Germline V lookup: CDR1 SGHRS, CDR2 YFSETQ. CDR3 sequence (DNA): TGCGCCAGCAGCAGCAGGGTTACCTACGAGCAGTACTTC. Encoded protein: CASSSRVTYEQYF.

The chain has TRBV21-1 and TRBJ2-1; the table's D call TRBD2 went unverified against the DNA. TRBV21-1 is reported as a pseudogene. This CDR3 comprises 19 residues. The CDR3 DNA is TGTGCCAGCAGCAAACGAGTAGCGGGAGGCCTACAACCCTACAATGAGCAGTTCTTC. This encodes CASSKRVAGGLQPYNEQFF.

CDR3 nucleotide sequence: TGTGCCAGCAGCTTGAATTTAGCGGCCTGGTACGAGCAGTACTTC. The encoded protein is CASSLNLAAWYEQYF. The chain couples TRBV7-2 to TRBJ2-7; TRBD2 might be the D (6 bases). Germline lookup yields CDR1 SGHTA and CDR2 FQGNSA. Trimming cost V 3 bases and J 4 bases, with 16 bases left between them. The CDR3 is 15 residues long.

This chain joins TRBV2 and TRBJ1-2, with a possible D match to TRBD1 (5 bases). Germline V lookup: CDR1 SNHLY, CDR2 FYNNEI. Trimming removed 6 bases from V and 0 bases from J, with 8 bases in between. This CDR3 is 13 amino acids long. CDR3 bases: TGTGCCAGCAGGTCAGGGACTAACTATGGCTACACCTTC. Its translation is CASRSGTNYGYTF.

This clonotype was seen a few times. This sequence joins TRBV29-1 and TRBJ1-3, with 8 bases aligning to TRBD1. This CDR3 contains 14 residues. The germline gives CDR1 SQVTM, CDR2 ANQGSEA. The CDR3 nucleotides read TGCAGTGCACTATCAGGGGGCTTTGGAAACACCATATATTTT. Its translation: CSALSGGFGNTIYF.

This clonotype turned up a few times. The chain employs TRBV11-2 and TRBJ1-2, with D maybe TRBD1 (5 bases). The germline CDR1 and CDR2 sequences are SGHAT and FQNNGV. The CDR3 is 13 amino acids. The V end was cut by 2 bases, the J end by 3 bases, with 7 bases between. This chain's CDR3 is CASSLQGYYGYTF. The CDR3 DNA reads TGTGCCAGCAGCTTACAGGGTTACTATGGCTACACCTTC.

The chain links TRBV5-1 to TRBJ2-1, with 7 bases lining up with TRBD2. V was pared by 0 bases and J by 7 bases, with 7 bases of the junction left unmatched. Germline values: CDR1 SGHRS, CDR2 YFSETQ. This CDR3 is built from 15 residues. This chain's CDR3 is CASSLGGSRMNEQFF. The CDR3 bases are TGCGCCAGCAGCTTGGGCGGGAGTAGGATGAATGAGCAGTTCTTC.

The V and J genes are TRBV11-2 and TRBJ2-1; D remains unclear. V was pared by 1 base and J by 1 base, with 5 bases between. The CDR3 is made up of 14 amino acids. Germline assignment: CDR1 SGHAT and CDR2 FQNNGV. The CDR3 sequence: CASSLALSYNEQFF. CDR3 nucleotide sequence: TGTGCCAGCAGCTTAGCACTTTCCTACAATGAGCAGTTCTTC.

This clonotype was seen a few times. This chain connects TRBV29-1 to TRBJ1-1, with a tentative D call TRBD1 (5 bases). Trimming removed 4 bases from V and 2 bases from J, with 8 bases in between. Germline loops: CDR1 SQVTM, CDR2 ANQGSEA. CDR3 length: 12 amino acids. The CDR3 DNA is TGCAGCGTTGTGGGGCCCAACACTGAAGCTTTCTTT. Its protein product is CSVVGPNTEAFF. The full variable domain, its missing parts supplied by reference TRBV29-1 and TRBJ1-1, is SAVISQKPSRDICQRGTSLTIQCQVDSQVTMMFWYRQQPGQSLTLIATANQGSEATYESGFVIDKFPISRPNLTFSTLTVSNMSPEDSSIYLCSVVGPNTEAFFGQGTRLTVV.

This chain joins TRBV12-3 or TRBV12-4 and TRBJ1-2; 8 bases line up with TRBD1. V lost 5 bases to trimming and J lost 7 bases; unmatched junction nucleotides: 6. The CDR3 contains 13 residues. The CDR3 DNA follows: TGTGCCAGCAGTCCCCAGGGGGCAGCTGGCTACACCTTC. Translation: CASSPQGAAGYTF.

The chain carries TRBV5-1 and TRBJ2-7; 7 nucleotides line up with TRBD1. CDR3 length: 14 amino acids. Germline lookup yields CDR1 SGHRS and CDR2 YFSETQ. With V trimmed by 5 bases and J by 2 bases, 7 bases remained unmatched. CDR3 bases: TGCGCCAGCAGACGTGACAGGGCTACCTACGAGCAGTACTTC. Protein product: CASRRDRATYEQYF.

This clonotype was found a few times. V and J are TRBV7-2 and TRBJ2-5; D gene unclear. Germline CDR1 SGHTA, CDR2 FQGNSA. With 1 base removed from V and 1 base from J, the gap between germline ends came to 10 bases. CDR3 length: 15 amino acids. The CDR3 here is CASSLVIRAQETQYF. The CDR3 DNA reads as TGTGCCAGCAGCTTAGTGATACGGGCCCAAGAGACCCAGTACTTC.